Below, 10 T cell receptor beta chains from the same sample are listed, as sequenced in a study of PD-L1 blockade in urothelial cancer. Time point noted: peripheral blood 6 weeks after treatment start. TCRdb's table, derived via immunoSEQ multiplex PCR, lists solely in-frame clones and lacks some. Here the sample spans about 91,000 clones, 70% to 90% being singletons. The sample here was PBMCs, taken around atezolizumab (anti-PD-L1) treatment. The receptors shown here come from a man in his 70s with urothelial cancer.

This chain connects TRBV9 to TRBJ2-1; 12 bases agree with TRBD2. There are 15 residues in the CDR3. The germline CDR1 and CDR2 sequences are SGDLS and YYNGEE. Trimming cost V 0 bases and J 8 bases; bases outside gene matches: 3. The CDR3 nucleotides read TGTGCCAGCAGCGTAGAGACTAGCGGGAGATATGAGCAGTTCTTC. Protein sequence: CASSVETSGRYEQFF.

V usage is TRBV2 and J usage is TRBJ2-2, with 7 bases aligning to TRBD2. CDR1 is SNHLY, CDR2 FYNNEI, per germline. This CDR3 spans 14 amino acids. The V gene end was trimmed by 7 bases and the J gene end by 5 bases; junction bases not matched to a gene: 7. CDR3 region: CASKVAGVTGELFF. CDR3 nucleotide sequence: TGTGCCAGCAAAGTAGCGGGCGTAACCGGGGAGCTGTTTTTT.

The rearrangement uses TRBV7-9 and TRBJ1-3, with unresolved D. This CDR3 has 16 amino acids. Germline V lookup: CDR1 SEHNR, CDR2 FQNEAQ (reference sequence). The ends were cut back, 7 bases at V and 0 bases at J, with 16 bases in the middle. Here the CDR3 DNA reads TGTGCCAGCACCCCCAGAACAGAAATCTCTGGAAACACCATATATTTT. This translates into CASTPRTEISGNTIYF.

The chain carries TRBV10-3 and TRBJ1-2; 8 nucleotides agree with TRBD1. The V gene's germline CDR1 is ENHRY and CDR2 SYGVKD. This CDR3 comprises 13 residues. J was trimmed by 8 bases and V by 6 bases; bases with no gene match: 8. CDR3: CAIRPPQGGGYTF. CDR3 in DNA: TGTGCCATCAGACCCCCACAGGGGGGGGGCTACACCTTC.

The chain is built from TRBV9 and TRBJ2-1, with TRBD2 matching over 11 bases. Germline values: CDR1 SGDLS, CDR2 YYNGEE. V lost 2 bases, J lost 5 bases, and 3 bases stayed unmatched. CDR3 size: 15 residues. The CDR3 region is CASSVGTSGNNEQFF. CDR3 in DNA: TGTGCCAGCAGCGTCGGGACTAGCGGTAACAATGAGCAGTTCTTC.

This clone was counted between two and nine times. CDR3 in amino acids: CASSVNQNQPQHF. The CDR3 nucleotides read TGTGCCAGCAGTGTGAACCAGAACCAGCCCCAGCATTTT. The gene calls are TRBV2 and TRBJ1-5; D remains unclear. The length of the CDR3 is 13 residues. Germline V gene data show CDR1 as SNHLY and CDR2 as FYNNEI. V lost 4 bases and J lost 7, with 11 bases in between.

The chain uses TRBV14 and TRBJ1-2; D call uncertain. V was cut by 0 bases and J by 1 base, with 6 bases left in between. Germline CDR1 SGHDN, CDR2 FVKESK. There are 14 residues in the CDR3. The CDR3 here is CASSQDLYNYGYTF. CDR3 bases: TGTGCCAGCAGCCAAGACCTGTATAACTATGGCTACACCTTC. The full variable domain, its missing parts supplied by reference TRBV14 and TRBJ1-2, is EAGVTQFPSHSVIEKGQTVTLRCDPISGHDNLYWYRRVMGKEIKFLLHFVKESKQDESGMPNNRFLAERTGGTYSTLKVQPAELEDSGVYFCASSQDLYNYGYTFGSGTRLTVV.

The chain uses TRBV19 and TRBJ1-4, with TRBD1 matching 8 bases. The CDR3 extends over 18 amino acids. V dropped 0 bases and J dropped 0; count of bases not matched to a gene: 6. Germline CDR1 and CDR2: LNHDA and SQIVND (reference sequence). The CDR3 bases are TGTGCCAGTAGTATAGATCTGGGACAGGTAACAACTAATGAAAAACTGTTTTTT. Its protein product is CASSIDLGQVTTNEKLFF. The full variable domain, its missing parts supplied by reference TRBV19 and TRBJ1-4, is DGGITQSPKYLFRKEGQNVTLSCEQNLNHDAMYWYRQDPGQGLRLIYYSQIVNDFQKGDIAEGYSVSREKKESFPLTVTSAQKNPTAFYLCASSIDLGQVTTNEKLFFGSGTQLSVL.

This clone was detected once. The rearrangement joins TRBV6-5 to TRBJ1-2; D ambiguous. Germline values: CDR1 MNHEY, CDR2 SVGAGI. Deletions cut 5 bases from V and 7 bases from J, with 5 bases between. The CDR3 is made up of 10 amino acids. The CDR3 DNA reads TGTGCCAGCAGTCGAGGTGGCTACACCTTC. It codes for CASSRGGYTF.

This rearrangement joins TRBV6-6 to TRBJ2-1; TRBD2 aligns across 7 bases. CDR3 length equals 15 residues. With V trimmed by 2 bases and J by 7 bases, 8 bases remained unmatched. Per the germline V gene, CDR1 is MNHNY and CDR2 is SVGAGI (reference sequence). The CDR3 sequence is CASSYGQGGENEQFF. CDR3 in DNA: TGTGCCAGCAGTTACGGGCAGGGAGGGGAGAATGAGCAGTTCTTC.